This entry features one TCR beta chain sequence. Authors' processing steps: Amplifying reference gene primers gave estimates of nucleated cell counts. Libraries were prepared by immunoSEQ multiplex PCR; TCRdb keeps only in-frame clonotypes and omits some of them. V, J and clone size derive from that table, while D and trimming were established from the DNA sequence. The sample has tens of thousands of clones; more than 75% are singletons. The data originate from a study of blood T cell repertoires in COVID-19. Across the study: Specimens from acute and convalescent COVID-19 originated in the United States, Italy and Spain. The analysed material was cDNA or gDNA that came from T cells, B-cell-depleted T cells, or PBMCs.

The germline CDR1 and CDR2 sequences are PRHDT and FYEKMQ (reference sequence). V gave up 4 bases and J gave up 11 bases; unmatched junction bases: 14. CDR3 length equals 15 residues. V is TRBV13 and J is TRBJ2-3; TRBD2 matches 8 bases. The sequenced material came from peripheral blood. This clonotype was obtained from a man aged 35-49 years with acute or convalescent COVID-19. The CDR3 sequence: CASSSNRGGYVRQYF. The CDR3 DNA is TGTGCCAGCAGCTCCAACCGGGGGGGGTACGTACGGCAGTATTTT.